These T cell receptor beta chains were read from a single sample in a study of control samples from healthy donors and cancer patients. The data were produced by immunoSEQ multiplex PCR, yet TCRdb's version contains in-frame clones alone and is incomplete. Seen here are around 72,000 clones, roughly 84% observed once, and the top ten hold over 12%. The sequenced material came from blood. The receptors derive from a man aged 45-60 years in good health. The CDR3 runs from the conserved cysteine through the conserved F or W. The D gene is left open where the match is weak. Clone size is given for some rows only: seen once, a few or many times, or a class if the clone is expanded.

clone_size j_call d_call v_call cdr3_nt cdr3_aa
. TRBJ1-4 . TRBV21-1 TGTGCCAGCAGCCCAGACCGGGTCGGGATTACTAATGAAAAACTGTTTTTT CASSPDRVGITNEKLFF
. TRBJ2-6 . TRBV2 TGTGCCAGCAGTGAATTCATGAGCTCTGGGGCCAACGTCCTGACTTTC CASSEFMSSGANVLTF
. TRBJ2-3 . TRBV7-2 TGTGCCAGCAGCTTACAAAGTGCGAGCACAGATACGCAGTATTTT CASSLQSASTDTQYF
. TRBJ2-1 TRBD2 TRBV7-2 TGTGCCAGCAGCTCCCCGACTAGCGGGCAGCAGTTCTTC CASSSPTSGQQFF
. TRBJ2-2 . TRBV24-1 TGTGCCACCAGTGCGGGTGGGGCAGGGCGATCCGGGGAGCTGTTTTTT CATSAGGAGRSGELFF
few TRBJ1-2 TRBD1 TRBV4-3 TGCGCCAGCAGCCGAACTCGGACAGGGGACTATGGCTACACCTTC CASSRTRTGDYGYTF
. TRBJ2-3 . TRBV18 TGTGCCAGCTCACGGCAGCCGAGCACAGATACGCAGTATTTT CASSRQPSTDTQYF
. TRBJ2-2 TRBD2 TRBV24-1 TGTGCCACCAAAAGGGCGGGAGGCACCGGGGAGCTGTTTTTT CATKRAGGTGELFF
. TRBJ1-1 . TRBV12-3/TRBV12-4 TGTGCCAGCAGTCAGGTGGGCTCTGAAGCTTTCTTT CASSQVGSEAFF
. TRBJ1-1 TRBD1 TRBV6-5 TGTGCCAGCAGTTTCCTACAGGGGGCGTACACTGAAGCTTTCTTT CASSFLQGAYTEAFF
. TRBJ2-1 TRBD2 TRBV5-1 TGCGCCAGCAGCACCGGGACTAGCGGAGACAATGAGCAGTTCTTC CASSTGTSGDNEQFF
. TRBJ2-6 TRBD1 TRBV19 TGTGCCAGTAGTACCGGACAGGCTCAGGGATCGTCCAACGTCCTGACTTTC CASSTGQAQGSSNVLTF
. TRBJ2-3 TRBD2 TRBV19 TGTGCCTCAACCGGGGGGGCGGCGGGGACAGATACGCAGTATTTT CASTGGAAGTDTQYF
once TRBJ2-1 TRBD2 TRBV29-1 TGCAGCGTTGACCTAGCGGGAGGGCGAGCAGGCGAGCAGTTCTTC CSVDLAGGRAGEQFF
. TRBJ1-5 . TRBV19 TGTGCCAGTAGTAGGTCAAAAGTCCCCCCGCAGCCCCAGCATTTT CASSRSKVPPQPQHF